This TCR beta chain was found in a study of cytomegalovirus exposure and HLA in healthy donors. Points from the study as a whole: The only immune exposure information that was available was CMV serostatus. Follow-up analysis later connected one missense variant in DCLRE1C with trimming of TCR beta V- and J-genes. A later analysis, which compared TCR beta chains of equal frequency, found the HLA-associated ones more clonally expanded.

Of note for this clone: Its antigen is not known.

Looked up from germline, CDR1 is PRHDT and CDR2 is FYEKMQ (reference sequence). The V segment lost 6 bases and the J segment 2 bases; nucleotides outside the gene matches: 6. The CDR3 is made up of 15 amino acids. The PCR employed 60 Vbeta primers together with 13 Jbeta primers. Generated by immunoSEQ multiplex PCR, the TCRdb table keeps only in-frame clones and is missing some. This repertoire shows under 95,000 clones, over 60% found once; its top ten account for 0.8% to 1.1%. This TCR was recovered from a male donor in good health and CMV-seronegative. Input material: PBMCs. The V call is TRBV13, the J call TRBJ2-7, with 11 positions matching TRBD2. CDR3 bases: TGTGCCAGCAGGCTAACTAGCGGGAGCACCTACGAGCAGTACTTC. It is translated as CASRLTSGSTYEQYF.